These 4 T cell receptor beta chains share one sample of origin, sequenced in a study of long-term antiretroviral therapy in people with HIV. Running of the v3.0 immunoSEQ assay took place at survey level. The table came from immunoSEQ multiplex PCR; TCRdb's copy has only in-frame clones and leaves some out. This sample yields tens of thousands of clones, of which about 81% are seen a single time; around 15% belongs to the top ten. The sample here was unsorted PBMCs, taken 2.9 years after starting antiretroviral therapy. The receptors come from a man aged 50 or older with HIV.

This CDR3 reads CASTQGGRGGYGYTF. CDR3 coding DNA: TGCGCCAGTACCCAAGGGGGCCGGGGGGGCTATGGCTACACCTTC. The genes are TRBV4-3 and TRBJ1-2; 7 bases match TRBD1. Trimming cost V 9 bases and J 4 bases; bases outside gene matches: 14. The CDR3 has 15 amino acids. Germline-derived CDR1 and CDR2 are LGHNA and YSLEER.

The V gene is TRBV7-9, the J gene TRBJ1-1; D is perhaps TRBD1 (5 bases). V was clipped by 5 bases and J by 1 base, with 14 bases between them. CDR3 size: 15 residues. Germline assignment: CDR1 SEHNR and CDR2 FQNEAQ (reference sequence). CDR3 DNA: TGTGCCAGCAGCCCCCCACGGGGCTCGAACACTGAAGCTTTCTTT. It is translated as CASSPPRGSNTEAFF.

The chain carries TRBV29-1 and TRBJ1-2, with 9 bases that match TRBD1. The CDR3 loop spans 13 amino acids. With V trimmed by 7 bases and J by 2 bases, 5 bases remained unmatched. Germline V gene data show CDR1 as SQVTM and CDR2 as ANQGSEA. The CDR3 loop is CSAATGGNYGYTF. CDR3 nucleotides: TGCAGCGCTGCGACAGGGGGAAACTATGGCTACACCTTC.

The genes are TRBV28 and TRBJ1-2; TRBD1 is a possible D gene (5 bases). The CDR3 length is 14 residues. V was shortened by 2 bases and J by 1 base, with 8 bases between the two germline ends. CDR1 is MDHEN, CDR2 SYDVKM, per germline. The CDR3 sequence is CASSLDRVNYGYTF. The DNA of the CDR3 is TGTGCCAGCAGTTTAGACAGAGTTAACTATGGCTACACCTTC.